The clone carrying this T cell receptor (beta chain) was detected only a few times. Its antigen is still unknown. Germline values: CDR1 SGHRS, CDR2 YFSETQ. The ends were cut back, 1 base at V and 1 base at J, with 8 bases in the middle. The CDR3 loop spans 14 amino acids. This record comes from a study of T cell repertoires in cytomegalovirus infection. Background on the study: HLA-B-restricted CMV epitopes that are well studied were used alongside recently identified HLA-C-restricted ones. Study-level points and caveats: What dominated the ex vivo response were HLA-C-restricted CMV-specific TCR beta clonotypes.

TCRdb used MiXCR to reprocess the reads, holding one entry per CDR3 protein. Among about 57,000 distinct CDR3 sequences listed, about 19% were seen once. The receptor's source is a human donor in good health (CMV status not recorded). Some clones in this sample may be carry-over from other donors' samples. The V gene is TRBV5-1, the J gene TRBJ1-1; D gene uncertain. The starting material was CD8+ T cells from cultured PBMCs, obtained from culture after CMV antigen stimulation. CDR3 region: CASSLRHQNTEAFF. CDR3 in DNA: TGCGCCAGCAGCTTGCGTCACCAGAACACTGAAGCTTTCTTT.